Detailed here is one T cell receptor beta chain. No antigen is known for it. The entry originates in a study of T cell responses to AZD1222 COVID-19 vaccine. Study-level findings and limits: Donors skewed white British and female; clonal diversity was possibly underestimated. At baseline, just 6 or 7 AZD1222 recipients tested seropositive. Regions 160-218 and 743-854 dominated among vaccine-associated CD4 TCRs spanning spike.

Some clones are missing from TCRdb's copy, which holds only in-frame ones; the method was immunoSEQ multiplex PCR. The data show about 140,000 clones, around 90% seen once. The germline V gene encodes CDR1 SGHDT and CDR2 YYEEEE. This CDR3 region has 15 residues. V dropped 3 bases and J dropped 7 bases, with 19 bases sitting between them. The rearrangement links TRBV5-6 to TRBJ1-2; D perhaps matches TRBD1 (6 bases). Sequenced material: peripheral blood, taken on day 0 of AZD1222 vaccination. This receptor was identified in an adult in good health. The DNA for the CDR3 is TGTGCCAGCAGCTACACAGGGAAACCCTACGGTGGCTACACCTTC. Amino acids: CASSYTGKPYGGYTF.